The clone carrying this T cell receptor (beta chain) is judged medium-sized (0.01 to 0.1%). Rearranged V-D-J TRB sequences were amplified with a mixed TRB-A/B primer pool. TCRdb analysed the multiplex PCR reads with MiXCR anew, one entry per CDR3 protein. The sample lists under 10,000 distinct CDR3 sequences, roughly 37% occurring once. These data belong to a study of T cell repertoires in aging, cancer and after chemotherapy. J lost 4 bases, V lost 7 bases, and 8 bases had no gene match. Germline CDR1 and CDR2: SQVTM and ANQGSEA. The length of the CDR3 is 13 residues. Amplification of TCR beta used genomic DNA extracted from peripheral blood.

The clonotype was recovered from a human donor in good health. The sequenced sample consisted of blood. J is TRBJ2-7 and V is TRBV29-1, with TRBD1 identical over 9 bases. The CDR3 nucleotides read TGCAGCGGGTTGGGACAGGGAAAGTACGAGCAGTACTTC. This sequence encodes CSGLGQGKYEQYF.